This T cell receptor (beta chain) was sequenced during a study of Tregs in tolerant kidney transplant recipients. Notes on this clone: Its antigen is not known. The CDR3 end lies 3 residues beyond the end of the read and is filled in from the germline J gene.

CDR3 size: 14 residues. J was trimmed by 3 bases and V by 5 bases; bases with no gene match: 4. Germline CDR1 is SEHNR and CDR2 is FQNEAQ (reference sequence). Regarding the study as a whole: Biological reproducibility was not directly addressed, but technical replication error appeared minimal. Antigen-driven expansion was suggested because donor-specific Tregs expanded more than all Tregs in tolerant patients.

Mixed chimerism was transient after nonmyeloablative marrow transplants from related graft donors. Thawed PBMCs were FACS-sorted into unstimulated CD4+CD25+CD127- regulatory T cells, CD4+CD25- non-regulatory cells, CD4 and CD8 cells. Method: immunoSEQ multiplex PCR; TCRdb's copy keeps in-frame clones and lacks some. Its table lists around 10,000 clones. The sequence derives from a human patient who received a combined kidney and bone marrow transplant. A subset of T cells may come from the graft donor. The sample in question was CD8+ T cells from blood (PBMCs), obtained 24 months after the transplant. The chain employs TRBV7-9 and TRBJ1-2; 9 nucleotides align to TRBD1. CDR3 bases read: TGTGCCAGCAGCGCCACAGGGGGCGACTATGGC. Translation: CASSATGGDYG. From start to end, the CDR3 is CASSATGGDYGYTF.